The entry below gives a single T cell receptor (beta chain) sequence along with its context. Its antigen is currently not known. Base qualities are not at hand, and no much larger clone is one base apart. This sample was included in a study of T cell changes during pregnancy in multiple sclerosis (dated by TCRdb to between 2019 and 2020). Concerning the study at large: Changes in the T cell repertoire over the course of pregnancy were examined in this study in women with multiple sclerosis.

Based on the germline V gene, the CDR1 and CDR2 sequences are MDHEN and SYDVKM. From its cysteine to its phenylalanine, the CDR3 spans 18 amino acids. Only CDR3 DNA is held: 54 bases, read in frame from base 1. The V end loses 4 bases and the J end loses 0 bases, and a stretch of 16 bases separates them. Receptor amplification or capture employed the immunoSEQ multiplex PCR assay. Here the immuneACCESS table is served through TCRdb, limited to in-frame sequences with V and J called. Missing clones are a known gap in these copies; in checked studies unresolved V genes cover under half, and the rest lacks a known reason. Here the sample has 100,000 to 150,000 clones; over 85% occur a single time. The ten top clones hold roughly 5.7% of the sample.

The chain is assembled from TRBV28 and TRBJ2-6, with TRBD2 tentatively as D gene (7 bases match). The starting material was peripheral blood, obtained before pregnancy. This receptor was identified in a female donor with multiple sclerosis, enrolled in a pregnancy study. The nucleotide sequence reads TGTGCCAGCAGTTATTGGGGGGGGGCGAGCTCTGGGGCCAACGTCCTGACTTTC. Its amino acids are CASSYWGGASSGANVLTF.